This T cell receptor (beta chain) was found in a study of radiotherapy plus CTLA-4 blockade in lung cancer. V shed 3 bases and J shed 9 bases, with 6 bases lying between them. This CDR3 has 11 residues. In germline, CDR1 is LGHNT, CDR2 FRNRAP. The protocol was immunoSEQ multiplex PCR, while the TCRdb copy is restricted to in-frame clones and leaves out a portion. The table lists about 43,000 clones, about 70% of them singletons. The chain uses TRBV12-5 and TRBJ2-1; a possible D gene is TRBD1 (5 bases). This TCR was recovered from a human donor with non-small cell lung cancer who had a partial response to radiotherapy plus ipilimumab. The specimen was peripheral blood, collected from a patient treated with radiotherapy plus ipilimumab. CDR3 in DNA: TGTGCTAGTGGTTTAGGGGTTGAGCAGTTCTTC. Amino acid sequence: CASGLGVEQFF.